The 4 T cell receptor beta chains in this list originate from one sample, sequenced in a study of shared T cell receptors in the human thymus. Clones were sequenced by immunoSEQ multiplex PCR, and TCRdb holds only the in-frame ones, with some missing. The profile shows fewer than 700,000 clones, 70% to 90% of them singletons. These same data were also listed under a study on human thymus T cells.

Sequenced sample: thymocytes. Receptors were obtained from a boy under two years old with a congenital heart defect.

V gene TRBV5-6 combines with J gene TRBJ2-1; maybe TRBD2 (5 bases). In germline, CDR1 is SGHDT, CDR2 YYEEEE. V was shortened by 0 bases and J by 4 bases, with 5 bases between the two germline ends. The CDR3 runs 13 residues. CDR3 nucleotides: TGTGCCAGCAGCTTGGGGGAGTACAATGAGCAGTTCTTC. Protein: CASSLGEYNEQFF.

This chain uses TRBV30 with TRBJ2-7; tentative D call: TRBD2 (6 bases). Germline lookup yields CDR1 GTSNPN and CDR2 SVGIG (reference sequence). V was pared by 2 bases and J by 6 bases, with 14 bases between. This CDR3 has 13 residues. The CDR3 DNA reads TGTGCCTGGAGTCCGGGAGCACCCGGCGAGCAGTACTTC. This sequence encodes CAWSPGAPGEQYF.

The gene calls are TRBV4-2 and TRBJ1-2; 8 bases match TRBD1. CDR3 length: 14 residues. Germline CDR1 and CDR2: LGHNA and YNFKEQ. V lost 3 bases, J lost 6 bases, and 6 bases stayed unmatched. The CDR3 here is CASSHRQGRNGYTF. The CDR3 bases are TGTGCCAGCAGCCATCGACAGGGGAGAAATGGCTACACCTTC.

The table lists this clone with a few counts. The rearrangement uses TRBV29-1 and TRBJ2-4; the D is unclear. The V and J ends lost 6 bases and 0 bases respectively, with 18 bases between them. The CDR3 is 16 residues long. CDR1 is SQVTM, CDR2 ANQGSEA, per germline. CDR3 amino acids: CSVASQWHLAKNIQYF. The CDR3, as DNA: TGCAGCGTGGCGTCACAGTGGCATCTAGCCAAAAACATTCAGTACTTC.